This T cell receptor beta chain was retrieved from a study of PD-1 blockade in classical Hodgkin lymphoma. Study observations and caveats: At C4D1, TCR diversity had climbed significantly for CD4+ cells, though not for CD8+ cells.

After autologous stem cell transplantation all patients relapsed, and prior brentuximab vedotin exposure differed between cohorts. Complete response, partial response or progressive disease made up the best responses. CDR1 and CDR2 from the germline V gene are SSHAT and FNYEAQ (reference sequence). The CDR3 is 10 residues long. V was trimmed by 5 bases and J by 5 bases, leaving 4 bases between them. Only in-frame clones appear in the TCRdb table, and some are missing; sequencing was by immunoSEQ multiplex PCR. The sample consists of roughly 25,000 clones, roughly four fifths of them appearing once. Turning to this clone: Its specificity is unknown.

The V call is TRBV7-7, the J call TRBJ2-7; D unresolved. Sequencing used peripheral blood mononuclear cells (PBMCs), obtained before the second cycle of nivolumab. The TCR originated in a human donor with classical Hodgkin lymphoma. CDR3 coding DNA: TGTGCCAGCAGCGGTAACGAGCAGTACTTC. Its protein product is CASSGNEQYF.